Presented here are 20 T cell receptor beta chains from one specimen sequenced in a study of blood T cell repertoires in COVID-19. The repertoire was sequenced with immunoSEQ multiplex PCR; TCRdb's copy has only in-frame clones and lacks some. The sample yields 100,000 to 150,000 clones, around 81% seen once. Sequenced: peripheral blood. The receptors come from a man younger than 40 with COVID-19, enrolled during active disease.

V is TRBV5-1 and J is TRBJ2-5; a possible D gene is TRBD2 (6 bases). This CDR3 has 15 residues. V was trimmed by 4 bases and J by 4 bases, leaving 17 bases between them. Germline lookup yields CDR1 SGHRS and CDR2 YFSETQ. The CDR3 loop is CASSPSAGSGETQYF. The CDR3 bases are TGCGCCAGCAGCCCCTCGGCGGGGTCTGGAGAGACCCAGTACTTC. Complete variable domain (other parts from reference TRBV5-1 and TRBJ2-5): KAGVTQTPRYLIKTRGQQVTLSCSPISGHRSVSWYQQTPGQGLQFLFEYFSETQRNKGNFPGRFSGRQFSNSRSEMNVSTLELGDSALYLCASSPSAGSGETQYFGPGTRLLVL.

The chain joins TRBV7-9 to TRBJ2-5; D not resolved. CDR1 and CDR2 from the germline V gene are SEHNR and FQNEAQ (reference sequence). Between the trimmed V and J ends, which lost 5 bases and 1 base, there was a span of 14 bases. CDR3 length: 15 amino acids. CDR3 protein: CASSHWASLQETQYF. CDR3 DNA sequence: TGTGCCAGCAGCCACTGGGCCTCCCTCCAAGAGACCCAGTACTTC.

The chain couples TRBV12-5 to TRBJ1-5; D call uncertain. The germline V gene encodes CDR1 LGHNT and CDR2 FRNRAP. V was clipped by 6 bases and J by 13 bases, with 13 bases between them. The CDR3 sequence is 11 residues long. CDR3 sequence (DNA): TGTGCTAGTGGCCGCACCGGGGTTCAGCATTTT. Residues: CASGRTGVQHF.

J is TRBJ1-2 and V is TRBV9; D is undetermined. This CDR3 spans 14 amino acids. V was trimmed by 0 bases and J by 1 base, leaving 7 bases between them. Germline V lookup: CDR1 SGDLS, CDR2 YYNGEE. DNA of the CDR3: TGTGCCAGCAGCGTAGGGAGGGATAACTATGGCTACACCTTC. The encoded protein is CASSVGRDNYGYTF.

CDR3 loop: CASSLVGGGNSPLHF. CDR3 in DNA: TGTGCCAGCAGCTTAGTAGGCGGGGGGAATTCACCCCTCCACTTT. The V gene is TRBV7-2, the J gene TRBJ1-6, with D possibly being TRBD1 (5 bases). The V end was cut by 1 base, the J end by 7 bases, with 11 bases between. Per germline, CDR1 SGHTA and CDR2 FQGNSA. The CDR3 runs 15 residues.

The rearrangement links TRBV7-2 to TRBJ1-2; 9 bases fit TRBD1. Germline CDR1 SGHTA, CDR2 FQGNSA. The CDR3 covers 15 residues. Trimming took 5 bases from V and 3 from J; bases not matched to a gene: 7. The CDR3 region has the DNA TGTGCCAGCAGCAGACCGGGACAGGGCTACTATGGCTACACCTTC. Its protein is CASSRPGQGYYGYTF.

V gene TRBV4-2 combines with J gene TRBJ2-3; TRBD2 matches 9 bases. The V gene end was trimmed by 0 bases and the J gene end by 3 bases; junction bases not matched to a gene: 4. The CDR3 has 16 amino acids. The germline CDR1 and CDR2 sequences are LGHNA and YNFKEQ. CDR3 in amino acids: CASSQEAGGFTDTQYF. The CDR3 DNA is TGTGCCAGCAGCCAAGAGGCGGGGGGGTTTACAGATACGCAGTATTTT.

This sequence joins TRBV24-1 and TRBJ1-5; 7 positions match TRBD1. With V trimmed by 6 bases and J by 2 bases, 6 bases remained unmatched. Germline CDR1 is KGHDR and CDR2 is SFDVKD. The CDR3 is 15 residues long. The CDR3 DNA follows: TGTGCCACCAGTAGGGGTGACAGGGGCAATCAGCCCCAGCATTTT. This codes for CATSRGDRGNQPQHF.

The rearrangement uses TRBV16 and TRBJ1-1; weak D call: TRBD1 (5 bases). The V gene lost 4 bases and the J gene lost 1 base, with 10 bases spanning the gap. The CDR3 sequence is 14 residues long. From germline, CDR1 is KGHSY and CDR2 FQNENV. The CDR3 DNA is TGTGCCAGCAGCCTAGGGGTTTCGAACACTGAAGCTTTCTTT. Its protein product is CASSLGVSNTEAFF.

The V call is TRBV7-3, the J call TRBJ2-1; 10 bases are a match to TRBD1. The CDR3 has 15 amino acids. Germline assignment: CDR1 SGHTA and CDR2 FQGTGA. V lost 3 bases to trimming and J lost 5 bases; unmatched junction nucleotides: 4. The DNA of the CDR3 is TGTGCCAGCAGCTTCTCCGGGACAGGGGACAATGAGCAGTTCTTC. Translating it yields CASSFSGTGDNEQFF. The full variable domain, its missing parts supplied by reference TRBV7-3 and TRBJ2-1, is GAGVSQTPSNKVTEKGKYVELRCDPISGHTALYWYRQSLGQGPEFLIYFQGTGAADDSGLPNDRFFAVRPEGSVSTLKIQRTERGDSAVYLCASSFSGTGDNEQFFGPGTRLTVL.

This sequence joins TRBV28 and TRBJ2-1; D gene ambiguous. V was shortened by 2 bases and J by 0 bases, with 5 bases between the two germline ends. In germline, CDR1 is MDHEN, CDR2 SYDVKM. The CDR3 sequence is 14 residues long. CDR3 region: CASSLEDSYNEQFF. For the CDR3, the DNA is TGTGCCAGCAGTTTAGAGGACTCCTACAATGAGCAGTTCTTC.

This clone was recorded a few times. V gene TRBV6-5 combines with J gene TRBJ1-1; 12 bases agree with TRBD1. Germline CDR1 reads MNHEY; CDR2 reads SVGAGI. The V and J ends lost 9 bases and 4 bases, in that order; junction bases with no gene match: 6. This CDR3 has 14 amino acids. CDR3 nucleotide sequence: TGTGCCAGTTCCTCGGGACAGGGGGCCACTGAAGCTTTCTTT. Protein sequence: CASSSGQGATEAFF.

The chain's CDR3 is CASSTGLPNEKLFF. DNA of the CDR3: TGTGCCAGCAGTACGGGACTGCCTAATGAAAAACTGTTTTTT. The genes are TRBV6-5 and TRBJ1-4; D is perhaps TRBD1 (5 bases). Trimming pared 5 bases from V and 3 bases from J, leaving 10 bases between. Germline-derived CDR1 and CDR2 are MNHEY and SVGAGI. This CDR3 spans 14 amino acids.

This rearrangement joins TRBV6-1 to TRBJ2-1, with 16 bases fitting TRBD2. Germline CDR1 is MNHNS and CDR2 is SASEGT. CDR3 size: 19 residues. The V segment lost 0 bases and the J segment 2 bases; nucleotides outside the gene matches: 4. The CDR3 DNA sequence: TGTGCCAGCAGTGAAGCGCTTGGGACTAGCGGGGGGGCCTACAATGAGCAGTTCTTC. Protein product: CASSEALGTSGGAYNEQFF.

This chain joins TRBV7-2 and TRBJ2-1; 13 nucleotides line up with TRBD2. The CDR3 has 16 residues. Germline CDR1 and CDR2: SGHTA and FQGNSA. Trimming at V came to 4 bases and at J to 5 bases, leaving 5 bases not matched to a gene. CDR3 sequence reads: CASSWTSGSVNNEQFF. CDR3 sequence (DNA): TGTGCCAGCAGCTGGACTAGCGGGAGTGTGAACAATGAGCAGTTCTTC. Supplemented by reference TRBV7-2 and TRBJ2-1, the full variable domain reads GAGVSQSPSNKVTEKGKDVELRCDPISGHTALYWYRQSLGQGLEFLIYFQGNSAPDKSGLPSDRFSAERTGGSVSTLTIQRTQQEDSAVYLCASSWTSGSVNNEQFFGPGTRLTVL.

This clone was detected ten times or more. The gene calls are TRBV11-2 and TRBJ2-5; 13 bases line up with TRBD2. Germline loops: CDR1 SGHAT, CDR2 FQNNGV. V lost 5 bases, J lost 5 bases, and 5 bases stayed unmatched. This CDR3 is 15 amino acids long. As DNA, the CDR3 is TGTGCCAGCAGCCTACTAGCGGGGGGGCACGAGACCCAGTACTTC. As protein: CASSLLAGGHETQYF.

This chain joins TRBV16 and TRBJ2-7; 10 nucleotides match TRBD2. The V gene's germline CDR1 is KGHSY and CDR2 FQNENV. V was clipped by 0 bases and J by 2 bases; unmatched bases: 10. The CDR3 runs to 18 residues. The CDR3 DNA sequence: TGTGCCAGCAGCCAATCAATGGGATTAACTAGCGGGACCTACGAGCAGTACTTC. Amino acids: CASSQSMGLTSGTYEQYF.

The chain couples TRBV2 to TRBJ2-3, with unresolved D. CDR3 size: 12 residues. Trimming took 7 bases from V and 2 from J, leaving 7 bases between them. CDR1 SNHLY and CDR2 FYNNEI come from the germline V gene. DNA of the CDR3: TGTGCCAGCACCCCCCTCACAGATACGCAGTATTTT. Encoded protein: CASTPLTDTQYF.

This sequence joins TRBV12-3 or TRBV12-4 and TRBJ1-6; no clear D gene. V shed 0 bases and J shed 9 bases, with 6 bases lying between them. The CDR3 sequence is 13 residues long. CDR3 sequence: CASSLAVGSPLHF. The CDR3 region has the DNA TGTGCCAGCAGTTTAGCCGTCGGTTCACCCCTCCACTTT.

CDR3 nucleotide sequence: TGCAGCGTTTCTTGGAACACTGAAGCTTTCTTT. Translated, it gives CSVSWNTEAFF. The chain links TRBV29-1 to TRBJ1-1, with D unresolved. V was cut by 5 bases and J by 1 base, with 5 bases left in between. Germline CDR1 reads SQVTM; CDR2 reads ANQGSEA. CDR3 size: 11 residues.